This TCR beta chain is drawn from a study of identical twins. This clonotype occurred a few times. The CDR3 is made up of 15 amino acids. V was clipped by 5 bases and J by 3 bases; unmatched bases: 9. TCRdb independently ran MiXCR on the 5' RACE reads; one entry per CDR3 protein. The sample has 350,000 or so distinct CDR3 sequences, around 9% seen once. The sequencing sample was made of naive T cells sorted from blood. The source of this sequence is a woman aged 45 to 65 in good health. The rearrangement uses TRBV12-3 or TRBV12-4 and TRBJ2-7; TRBD1 matches at 8 bases. CDR3 protein: CASSQQGENFYEQYV. CDR3 coding DNA: TGTGCCAGCAGTCAACAGGGGGAGAATTTCTACGAGCAGTACGTC.